One sample yielded the 20 T cell receptor beta chains listed below, sequenced in a study of vaccination effects on CD4 cells after COVID-19. The data were produced by immunoSEQ multiplex PCR, yet TCRdb's version contains in-frame clones alone and is incomplete. The sample lists roughly 70,000 clones, under 80% seen once, with around 0.94% in the top ten. Under the ViraFEST assay, PBMC were stimulated with viral peptide pools so that antigen-specific CD4+ T cells expanded. Sequencing was performed afterwards. The authors isolated CD4+ T cells after about eleven days of culture. All study participants received two doses of BNT162b2 or mRNA-1273 vaccine. Their antigens are not known. The sample was CD4+ T cells from PBMCs cultured with HCoV-OC43 spike peptides, taken after COVID-19 vaccination. Subset indicated: HCoV-OC43 spike overlapping peptide pool stimulation. The receptors come from a human donor who received a COVID-19 vaccine.

The V gene is TRBV14, the J gene TRBJ1-1; 8 nucleotides line up with TRBD1. The V gene end was trimmed by 2 bases and the J gene end by 1 base; junction bases not matched to a gene: 3. The CDR3 has 15 amino acids. CDR1 is SGHDN, CDR2 FVKESK, per germline. The CDR3 region is CASSQMDRENTEAFF. In nucleotides, the CDR3 is TGTGCCAGCAGCCAAATGGACAGGGAGAACACTGAAGCTTTCTTT.

J is TRBJ2-7 and V is TRBV7-8; TRBD1 aligns across 8 bases. The CDR3 sequence is 14 residues long. The junction had 2 bases not matched to a gene; V was cut back by 0 bases and J by 4 bases. Per germline, CDR1 SGHVS and CDR2 FQNEAQ. CDR3 loop: CASSLAYRGYEQYV. The CDR3 DNA reads TGTGCCAGCAGCTTAGCGTACAGGGGGTACGAGCAGTACGTC.

The chain couples TRBV28 to TRBJ2-1, with D unclear. Looked up from germline, CDR1 is MDHEN and CDR2 is SYDVKM. The germline V and J ends were trimmed by 7 bases and 9 bases, with 25 bases remaining between them. This CDR3 comprises 16 residues. In DNA form, the CDR3 reads TGTGCCAGCATCACAACTCACGGGCTCGAAATAGGTGAGCAGTTCTTC. Its translation is CASITTHGLEIGEQFF.

The chain combines TRBV6-5 with TRBJ1-3; unclear D gene. V shed 7 bases and J shed 0 bases, with 7 bases lying between them. CDR1 MNHEY and CDR2 SVGAGI come from the germline V gene. The CDR3 has 13 amino acids. The chain's CDR3 is CASTQISGNTIYF. The CDR3 DNA reads TGTGCCAGCACCCAGATCTCTGGAAACACCATATATTTT.

The chain combines TRBV19 with TRBJ2-5, with TRBD2 identical over 16 bases. The CDR3 totals 17 residues. V was pared by 6 bases and J by 5 bases, with 9 bases of the junction left unmatched. Per the germline V gene, CDR1 is LNHDA and CDR2 is SQIVND (reference sequence). The CDR3 DNA follows: TGTGCCAGTAGGGGGACTAGCGGGGGGGCCAGCCGGGAGACCCAGTACTTC. It yields the protein CASRGTSGGASRETQYF.

The gene calls are TRBV3-1 (or the pseudogene TRBV3-2) and TRBJ1-4; no definite D call. V shed 1 base and J shed 5 bases, with 17 bases lying between them. This CDR3 comprises 17 residues. Germline V gene data show CDR1 as LGHDT and CDR2 as YNNKEL (reference sequence). Here the CDR3 reads CASSQGPGEVSNEKLFF. The CDR3 DNA reads TGTGCCAGCAGCCAAGGCCCCGGGGAGGTTTCAAATGAAAAACTGTTTTTT.

The chain has TRBV12-5 and TRBJ1-6; TRBD1 agrees at 7 bases. From germline, CDR1 is LGHNT and CDR2 FRNRAP. J lost 11 bases, V lost 7 bases, and 11 bases had no gene match. This CDR3 has 14 amino acids. In nucleotides, the CDR3 is TGTGCTAGTGCCGTCACAGGGGATGGGGCACCCCTCCACTTT. Translating gives CASAVTGDGAPLHF.

This chain uses TRBV3-1 (or the pseudogene TRBV3-2) with TRBJ1-2; no reliable D call. The ends were cut back, 4 bases at V and 0 bases at J, with 12 bases in the middle. The CDR3 runs to 15 residues. CDR1 is LGHDT and CDR2 is YNNKEL in the germline V gene (reference sequence). CDR3 region: CASSPHQIPNYGYTF. The CDR3 DNA sequence: TGTGCCAGCAGCCCACACCAGATTCCTAACTATGGCTACACCTTC.

This clone was picked up one time. V and J are TRBV6-5 and TRBJ1-2, with TRBD1 identical over 8 bases. The V and J ends lost 7 bases and 3 bases, in that order; junction bases with no gene match: 7. Germline values: CDR1 MNHEY, CDR2 SVGAGI. This CDR3 contains 14 residues. CDR3 region: CASKKRGQDYGYTF. As DNA, the CDR3 is TGTGCCAGCAAGAAGAGGGGACAGGACTATGGCTACACCTTC.

This chain joins TRBV7-9 and TRBJ1-4; a weak D match, TRBD1 (6 bases). The CDR3 contains 17 residues. Germline-derived CDR1 and CDR2 are SEHNR and FQNEAQ (reference sequence). V shed 3 bases and J shed 0 bases, with 14 bases lying between them. The CDR3 nucleotides are TGTGCCAGCAGCTTGAGGGGGGGGTCTGCAACTAATGAAAAACTGTTTTTT. It yields the protein CASSLRGGSATNEKLFF.

This rearrangement joins TRBV9 to TRBJ2-5; 8 nucleotides match TRBD1. The CDR3 has 13 amino acids. Germline values: CDR1 SGDLS, CDR2 YYNGEE. V trimming: 4 bases; J trimming: 8 bases; junction bases outside the gene matches: 7. CDR3 DNA sequence: TGTGCCAGCAGCATAAGACAGGGGTCCACCCAGTACTTC. Amino acids: CASSIRQGSTQYF.

Remarks on this clone: The junction and the germline gene differ at one end; a read error may be behind it. The rearrangement joins TRBV5-6 to TRBJ1-4, with TRBD1 matching over 7 bases. The CDR3 extends over 13 amino acids. Germline CDR1 is SGHDT and CDR2 is YYEEEE. The CDR3 DNA sequence: TGTGCCAGCAGCTTGAGAACCATAGGGCAGGGGGAATTT. Residues: CASSLRTIGQGEF.

This chain uses TRBV5-6 with TRBJ1-2; no definite D call. The CDR3 contains 15 residues. V lost 1 base, J lost 8 bases, and 18 bases lay in between. Germline values: CDR1 SGHDT, CDR2 YYEEEE. For the CDR3, the DNA is TGTGCCAGCAGCTTGTATGCCCCCCCATTGGGAGGCTACACCTTC. Its translation: CASSLYAPPLGGYTF.

The gene calls are TRBV5-4 and TRBJ1-2, with D unresolved. This CDR3 spans 14 amino acids. Germline lookup yields CDR1 SGHNT and CDR2 YYREEE (reference sequence). The V end was cut by 2 bases, the J end by 4 bases, with 12 bases between. CDR3 in DNA: TGTGCCAGCAGCTTATGGACGCTAGGCTATGGCTACACCTTC. Its translation: CASSLWTLGYGYTF.

The chain couples TRBV11-2 to TRBJ1-1, with a possible D match to TRBD1 (5 bases). The germline V gene has CDR1 SGHAT and CDR2 FQNNGV. Trimming left V 0 bases short and J 5 bases short, with 13 bases between. This CDR3 has 15 residues. CDR3: CASSLEVSGSTEAFF. In DNA form, the CDR3 reads TGTGCCAGCAGCTTAGAGGTCTCAGGGAGTACTGAAGCTTTCTTT.

The CDR3 loop reads CASSPPDRRGNTIYF. In DNA, the CDR3 is TGTGCCAGCAGCCCACCCGACAGGAGAGGAAACACCATATATTTT. The chain carries TRBV3-1 (or the pseudogene TRBV3-2) and TRBJ1-3, with D maybe TRBD1 (6 bases). CDR1 LGHDT and CDR2 YNNKEL come from the germline V gene (reference sequence). This CDR3 is built from 15 residues. Trimming cost V 4 bases and J 4 bases, with 14 bases left between them.

V usage is TRBV7-8 and J usage is TRBJ1-2; possibly TRBD1 for D (6 bases). The CDR3 is 15 amino acids. The germline V gene encodes CDR1 SGHVS and CDR2 FQNEAQ. V was trimmed by 1 base and J by 2 bases, leaving 11 bases between them. CDR3 DNA: TGTGCCAGCAGCTTAGACCGGGGGGCGAACTATGGCTACACCTTC. Translating gives CASSLDRGANYGYTF.

V usage is TRBV29-1 and J usage is TRBJ2-1, with D tentatively TRBD2 (6 bases). The CDR3 has 16 amino acids. The germline V gene encodes CDR1 SQVTM and CDR2 ANQGSEA. Trimming took off 7 bases at V and 0 bases at J, with 19 bases between the two ends. This CDR3 reads CSGLERAWGSYNEQFF. CDR3 DNA sequence: TGCAGCGGCTTGGAGCGGGCTTGGGGCTCCTACAATGAGCAGTTCTTC.

V and J are TRBV5-1 and TRBJ2-1; D remains unclear. This CDR3 contains 14 residues. Between the trimmed V and J ends, which lost 2 bases and 3 bases, there was a span of 9 bases. The germline V gene encodes CDR1 SGHRS and CDR2 YFSETQ. The CDR3 region has the DNA TGCGCCAGCAGCTTACTCCCCCGCTACAATGAGCAGTTCTTC. It translates to CASSLLPRYNEQFF.

V is TRBV2 and J is TRBJ2-3; D not certain. Trimming took 4 bases from V and 0 from J, leaving 11 bases between them. This CDR3 is built from 15 residues. Germline-derived CDR1 and CDR2 are SNHLY and FYNNEI. This CDR3 is CASSADGPSTDTQYF. The CDR3 DNA reads TGTGCCAGCAGTGCGGACGGACCTAGCACAGATACGCAGTATTTT.